These T cell receptor beta chains were read from a single sample in a study of cytomegalovirus exposure and HLA in healthy donors. Assay: immunoSEQ multiplex PCR; the TCRdb copy retains only in-frame clones and omits some. The table shows about 140,000 clones, with under 80% occurring only once. Sequenced sample: PBMCs. Receptor source: a male donor in good health and CMV-seronegative. The CDR3 runs from the conserved cysteine through the conserved F or W. A D gene is named only where the DNA matches it firmly. Clone size is not always given. Where it is, it says once, few, many or a class for expanded clones.

D: NA
length: 13
size: few
J: TRBJ2-1
V: TRBV5-6
CDR3: CASSAFLGGEQFF
DNA: TGTGCCAGCAGCGCCTTCCTCGGGGGTGAGCAGTTCTTC

D: NA
length: 13
size: NA
J: TRBJ1-2
V: TRBV30
CDR3: CAWRSQANYGYTF
DNA: TGTGCCTGGAGGTCGCAGGCTAACTATGGCTACACCTTC

D: NA
length: 13
size: NA
J: TRBJ2-7
V: TRBV11-3
CDR3: CASSLVLGGEQYF
DNA: TGTGCCAGCAGCTTAGTCCTGGGGGGAGAGCAGTACTTC

D: NA
length: 15
size: once
J: TRBJ2-1
V: TRBV19
CDR3: CASSISGVQYNEQFF
DNA: TGTGCCAGTAGTATATCAGGGGTCCAATACAATGAGCAGTTCTTC

D: NA
length: 17
size: once
J: TRBJ2-3
V: TRBV2
CDR3: CASSEALRLNTGDTQYF
DNA: TGTGCCAGCAGTGAAGCGCTTCGGTTAAACACGGGAGATACGCAGTATTTT

D: NA
length: 14
size: few
J: TRBJ1-1
V: TRBV4-1
CDR3: CASSQVGWRTEAFF
DNA: TGCGCCAGCAGCCAAGTGGGTTGGAGAACTGAAGCTTTCTTT

D: TRBD1
length: 16
size: NA
J: TRBJ1-4
V: TRBV13
CDR3: CARSRPGGQTNEKLFF
DNA: TGTGCCCGCAGCCGCCCAGGGGGGCAAACTAATGAAAAACTGTTTTTT

D: NA
length: 17
size: few
J: TRBJ1-1
V: TRBV14
CDR3: CASSRGIGTLLNTEAFF
DNA: TGTGCCAGCAGCCGGGGTATAGGGACACTGCTGAACACTGAAGCTTTCTTT

D: NA
length: 15
size: NA
J: TRBJ1-5
V: TRBV29-1
CDR3: CSVVSGLNSNQPQHF
DNA: TGCAGCGTTGTTTCAGGGCTAAATAGCAATCAGCCCCAGCATTTT

D: NA
length: 16
size: few
J: TRBJ2-6
V: TRBV7-2
CDR3: CASSQDLSSGANVLTF
DNA: TGTGCCAGCAGCCAAGATCTCAGCTCTGGGGCCAACGTCCTGACTTTC

D: NA
length: 15
size: once
J: TRBJ1-2
V: TRBV21-1
CDR3: CASSKRAGGFFGYTF
DNA: TGTGCCAGCAGCAAACGGGCAGGGGGCTTTTTTGGCTACACCTTC

D: NA
length: 19
size: NA
J: TRBJ2-3
V: TRBV1
CDR3: CTSSQEGLAGGLGTDTQYF
DNA: TGCACCAGCAGCCAGGAGGGACTAGCGGGGGGGCTCGGAACAGATACGCAGTATTTT

D: TRBD1
length: 14
size: NA
J: TRBJ2-5
V: TRBV7-3
CDR3: CASSSTGGRETQYF
DNA: TGTGCCAGCAGCTCAACAGGGGGCCGGGAGACCCAGTACTTC

D: NA
length: 15
size: once
J: TRBJ1-2
V: TRBV9
CDR3: CASSLGDSTNYGYTF
DNA: TGTGCCAGCAGCCTCGGAGATTCCACTAACTATGGCTACACCTTC

D: NA
length: 15
size: NA
J: TRBJ1-1
V: TRBV27
CDR3: CASSPWGRAGTEAFF
DNA: TGTGCCAGCAGTCCGTGGGGGAGGGCTGGCACTGAAGCTTTCTTT

D: TRBD2
length: 14
size: NA
J: TRBJ2-1
V: TRBV2
CDR3: CASSGQRGPNEQFF
DNA: TGTGCCAGCAGTGGCCAGCGGGGCCCCAATGAGCAGTTCTTC

D: NA
length: 10
size: NA
J: TRBJ1-1
V: TRBV6-6
CDR3: CATRTAEAFF
DNA: TGTGCCACCCGGACAGCTGAAGCTTTCTTT

D: NA
length: 13
size: few
J: TRBJ2-7
V: TRBV5-1
CDR3: CASSLGTATEQYF
DNA: TGCGCCAGCAGCTTGGGTACAGCTACCGAGCAGTACTTC

D: NA
length: 13
size: NA
J: TRBJ1-2
V: TRBV27
CDR3: CASSFRGGEGYTF
DNA: TGTGCCAGCAGTTTTCGGGGGGGCGAGGGCTACACCTTC

D: TRBD1
length: 13
size: once
J: TRBJ1-5
V: TRBV5-4
CDR3: CASSWDSNQPQHF
DNA: TGTGCCAGCAGTTGGGACAGTAATCAGCCCCAGCATTTT

D: NA
length: 15
size: NA
J: TRBJ1-5
V: TRBV27
CDR3: CASSLNSYSNQPQHF
DNA: TGTGCCAGCAGTTTAAACAGCTATAGCAATCAGCCCCAGCATTTT

D: NA
length: 18
size: NA
J: TRBJ2-7
V: TRBV15
CDR3: CATSRDRIGRERSYEQYF
DNA: TGTGCCACCAGCAGAGATAGGATCGGTCGGGAGCGGTCCTACGAGCAGTACTTC

D: TRBD1
length: 15
size: once
J: TRBJ1-2
V: TRBV27
CDR3: CASSPPGQGYYGYTF
DNA: TGTGCCAGCAGTCCCCCGGGACAGGGATACTATGGCTACACCTTC

D: TRBD1
length: 15
size: NA
J: TRBJ1-1
V: TRBV25-1
CDR3: CASKGQGSVNTEAFF
DNA: TGTGCCAGCAAAGGACAGGGCAGCGTGAACACTGAAGCTTTCTTT

D: TRBD1
length: 15
size: few
J: TRBJ2-5
V: TRBV25-1
CDR3: CASSEGFDRGETQYF
DNA: TGTGCCAGCAGTGAAGGATTCGACAGGGGAGAGACCCAGTACTTC

D: NA
length: 13
size: few
J: TRBJ1-5
V: TRBV30
CDR3: CAWSGGRDQPQHF
DNA: TGTGCCTGGAGTGGGGGGCGAGATCAGCCCCAGCATTTT

D: NA
length: 13
size: NA
J: TRBJ1-4
V: TRBV30
CDR3: CASLTDFGEKLFF
DNA: TGTGCCTCATTGACGGATTTCGGGGAAAAACTGTTTTTT

D: TRBD1
length: 17
size: NA
J: TRBJ2-2
V: TRBV29-1
CDR3: CSVEFRTGGVGTGELFF
DNA: TGCAGCGTTGAGTTCCGGACAGGGGGCGTCGGCACCGGGGAGCTGTTTTTT

D: TRBD1
length: 14
size: once
J: TRBJ1-1
V: TRBV6-1
CDR3: CASSEMQGEIEAFF
DNA: TGTGCCAGCAGTGAAATGCAGGGGGAGATTGAAGCTTTCTTT

D: TRBD1
length: 13
size: NA
J: TRBJ1-3
V: TRBV18
CDR3: CASSTGSGNTIYF
DNA: TGTGCCAGCTCGACAGGGTCAGGAAACACCATATATTTT

D: NA
length: 16
size: NA
J: TRBJ2-5
V: TRBV2
CDR3: CASSEFLSTRGETQYF
DNA: TGTGCCAGCAGTGAATTTCTATCGACCCGGGGAGAGACCCAGTACTTC

D: TRBD1
length: 16
size: few
J: TRBJ2-5
V: TRBV27
CDR3: CASSPKTGGQGETQYF
DNA: TGTGCCAGCAGTCCTAAAACAGGGGGCCAAGGGGAGACCCAGTACTTC

D: NA
length: 13
size: NA
J: TRBJ1-1
V: TRBV9
CDR3: CASNVITGTEAFF
DNA: TGTGCCAGCAACGTTATTACAGGCACTGAAGCTTTCTTT

D: NA
length: 15
size: NA
J: TRBJ1-2
V: TRBV11-2
CDR3: CASKPIKDSLYGYTF
DNA: TGTGCCAGCAAGCCGATCAAGGACAGCCTCTATGGCTACACCTTC

D: TRBD2
length: 17
size: NA
J: TRBJ2-1
V: TRBV6-1
CDR3: CASREVLAGGAYNEQFF
DNA: TGTGCCAGCCGTGAAGTCCTAGCGGGGGGGGCCTACAATGAGCAGTTCTTC

D: TRBD2
length: 14
size: NA
J: TRBJ2-1
V: TRBV7-8
CDR3: CASSSWTSGDEQFF
DNA: TGTGCCAGCAGCTCGTGGACTAGCGGGGATGAGCAGTTCTTC

D: TRBD1
length: 14
size: few
J: TRBJ2-7
V: TRBV6-6
CDR3: CASSYLDRAGEQYF
DNA: TGTGCCAGCAGTTACTTAGACAGGGCGGGCGAGCAGTACTTC

D: TRBD2
length: 15
size: NA
J: TRBJ2-7
V: TRBV6-1
CDR3: CASSEALAGSYEQYF
DNA: TGTGCCAGCAGTGAAGCTCTAGCGGGGTCCTACGAGCAGTACTTC

D: NA
length: 18
size: NA
J: TRBJ2-6
V: TRBV30
CDR3: CAWRTILGKGSGANVLTF
DNA: TGTGCCTGGAGGACAATCTTGGGTAAAGGCTCTGGGGCCAACGTCCTGACTTTC

D: NA
length: 13
size: few
J: TRBJ2-5
V: TRBV7-2
CDR3: CASSLGGRGAQYF
DNA: TGTGCCAGCAGCTTAGGTGGCCGCGGGGCCCAGTACTTC

D: TRBD1
length: 13
size: few
J: TRBJ2-7
V: TRBV10-1
CDR3: CASSENRGQQQYF
DNA: TGCGCCAGCAGTGAAAACAGGGGGCAGCAGCAGTACTTC

D: NA
length: 18
size: NA
J: TRBJ2-1
V: TRBV12-2
CDR3: CASRLGRTSGDTYNEQFF
DNA: TGTGCAAGTCGCCTAGGTAGGACTAGCGGGGATACTTACAATGAGCAGTTCTTC

D: NA
length: 13
size: NA
J: TRBJ2-7
V: TRBV19
CDR3: CASNGQSSYEQYF
DNA: TGTGCCAGTAATGGACAGAGCTCCTACGAGCAGTACTTC

D: TRBD2
length: 16
size: NA
J: TRBJ2-7
V: TRBV11-2
CDR3: CASSLFSTSGSYEQYF
DNA: TGTGCCAGCAGCTTATTCTCTACTAGCGGGTCCTACGAGCAGTACTTC

D: NA
length: 14
size: NA
J: TRBJ1-2
V: TRBV10-3
CDR3: CATSWGQASYGYTF
DNA: TGTGCCACGTCTTGGGGGCAGGCCTCTTATGGCTACACCTTC

D: TRBD1
length: 13
size: NA
J: TRBJ1-6
V: TRBV6-5
CDR3: CASTRDRDSPLHF
DNA: TGTGCCAGCACCCGGGACAGGGATTCACCCCTCCACTTT

D: NA
length: 15
size: NA
J: TRBJ1-6
V: TRBV6-1
CDR3: CASSTLDRSHSPLHF
DNA: TGTGCCAGCAGTACCCTAGACAGATCCCATTCACCCCTCCACTTT

D: NA
length: 13
size: few
J: TRBJ2-7
V: TRBV30
CDR3: CAWRLLGAREQYF
DNA: TGTGCCTGGAGGCTATTGGGGGCCCGCGAGCAGTACTTC

D: TRBD2
length: 14
size: NA
J: TRBJ2-5
V: TRBV7-9
CDR3: CASSSSGSKETQYF
DNA: TGTGCCAGCAGCTCTAGCGGTAGTAAGGAGACCCAGTACTTC

D: NA
length: 14
size: NA
J: TRBJ1-5
V: TRBV5-1
CDR3: CASSLGTDNQPQHF
DNA: TGCGCCAGCAGCTTGGGGACAGACAATCAGCCCCAGCATTTT

D: NA
length: 13
size: NA
J: TRBJ2-5
V: TRBV9
CDR3: CASSVVPRETQYF
DNA: TGTGCCAGCAGCGTAGTCCCCCGAGAGACCCAGTACTTC

D: NA
length: 15
size: NA
J: TRBJ2-7
V: TRBV7-2
CDR3: CASSLIAESSYEQYF
DNA: TGTGCCAGCAGCTTGATAGCGGAGAGCTCCTACGAGCAGTACTTC

D: TRBD1
length: 13
size: NA
J: TRBJ1-5
V: TRBV29-1
CDR3: CSALTGAGQPQHF
DNA: TGCAGCGCTCTGACAGGGGCAGGACAGCCCCAGCATTTT